This entry lists 4 T cell receptor beta chains sequenced from one sample in a study of blood T cell repertoires in COVID-19. Using immunoSEQ multiplex PCR, the repertoire was profiled, and TCRdb retains in-frame clones only, with some absent. The sample holds roughly 14,000 clones, about 88% seen once. Material: peripheral blood. Receptors originate from a woman of 80 years or more with COVID-19, enrolled during active disease.

CDR3 protein: CASSFRLDRGYEQYF. CDR3 in DNA: TGTGCCAGCAGCTTCAGGCTGGACAGGGGCTACGAGCAGTACTTC. The rearrangement uses TRBV7-2 and TRBJ2-7, with TRBD1 matching over 9 bases. Germline lookup yields CDR1 SGHTA and CDR2 FQGNSA. With V trimmed by 3 bases and J by 3 bases, 6 bases remained unmatched. This CDR3 comprises 15 residues. Supplemented by reference TRBV7-2 and TRBJ2-7, the full variable domain reads GAGVSQSPSNKVTEKGKDVELRCDPISGHTALYWYRQSLGQGLEFLIYFQGNSAPDKSGLPSDRFSAERTGGSVSTLTIQRTQQEDSAVYLCASSFRLDRGYEQYFGPGTRLTVT.

The V call is TRBV2, the J call TRBJ2-2, with TRBD2 matching 7 bases. The CDR3 consists of 16 residues. Trimming took 6 bases from V and 5 from J; bases not matched to a gene: 12. Germline assignment: CDR1 SNHLY and CDR2 FYNNEI. Here the CDR3 DNA reads TGTGCCAGCAGAGCCCGGGGCGGGGGACGGACCGGGGAGCTGTTTTTT. The encoded protein is CASRARGGGRTGELFF.

The chain employs TRBV2 and TRBJ2-7; D is perhaps TRBD1 (5 bases). From germline, CDR1 is SNHLY and CDR2 FYNNEI. With 2 bases removed from V and 0 bases from J, the gap between germline ends came to 11 bases. The CDR3 consists of 15 residues. The CDR3 protein is CASSEHQGSSYEQYF. The CDR3 nucleotides are TGTGCCAGCAGTGAACACCAGGGAAGCTCCTACGAGCAGTACTTC.

This clone showed up just a few times. The rearrangement uses TRBV5-5 and TRBJ1-3; D possibly corresponds to TRBD1 (6 bases). Germline V lookup: CDR1 SGHKS, CDR2 YYEKEE (reference sequence). Trimming cost V 5 bases and J 3 bases, with 15 bases left between them. This CDR3 spans 15 amino acids. The CDR3 DNA follows: TGTGCCAGCAGTCGTCAGGGGTCGAGTGGAAACACCATATATTTT. It encodes CASSRQGSSGNTIYF. Based on the CDR3 plus reference TRBV5-5 and TRBJ1-3, the full variable domain is DAGVTQSPTHLIKTRGQQVTLRCSPISGHKSVSWYQQVLGQGPQFIFQYYEKEERGRGNFPDRFSARQFPNYSSELNVNALLLGDSALYLCASSRQGSSGNTIYFGEGSWLTVV.